This T cell receptor (beta chain) emerged from a study of naive and memory T cell subsets. This clonotype was detected only a few times. TCR cDNA received a 3' ligated oligonucleotide that carried a UMI. V gave up 5 bases and J gave up 0 bases, with 17 bases separating them. Germline values: CDR1 SGHTA, CDR2 FQGNSA. CDR3 length: 16 residues. Four PCR rounds used nested alpha and beta constant region primers plus the SP2 primer. TCRdb passed the 5' RACE reads through MiXCR, listing each CDR3 protein once. The sample carries around 30,000 distinct CDR3 sequences, approximately 15% recorded once. This sequence originates from a female donor in good health. The chain couples TRBV7-2 to TRBJ2-7, with D possibly matching TRBD2 (6 bases). This CDR3 reads CASSRLGQGFSYEQYF. The CDR3 nucleotides read TGTGCCAGCAGCCGACTAGGCCAGGGATTCTCCTACGAGCAGTACTTC.